Listed below are T cell receptor beta chains from one sample, sequenced in a study of T-cell reconstitution after alpha-beta-depleted transplantation in children. TCRdb called the PCR reads again in MiXCR, with one record for every CDR3 protein. The data show around 360,000 distinct CDR3 sequences, around 10% seen once. The specimen comprised PBMCs from the stem cell graft donor, sampled from the stem cell graft. These TCRs come from a human donor who donated a stem cell graft to a child with acute lymphoblastic leukemia. The CDR3 runs from the conserved cysteine through the conserved F or W. D genes are given only for firm matches. For some rows the clone size is stated as once, few or many, or as a class when expanded; others skip it.

clone_size	v_call	j_call	d_call	cdr3_aa	cdr3_nt
-	TRBV7-8	TRBJ2-7	-	CASSPPLRAYEQYF	TGTGCCAGCAGCCCCCCACTTCGGGCGTACGAGCAGTACTTC
-	TRBV5-1	TRBJ2-1	TRBD2	CASSPTSGSLRNEQFF	TGCGCCAGCAGCCCTACTAGCGGGAGTTTAAGGAATGAGCAGTTCTTC
few	TRBV3-1	TRBJ2-7	TRBD1	CASSSPMWTGDTSSYEQYF	TGTGCCAGCAGTTCCCCGATGTGGACAGGGGACACTAGCTCCTACGAGCAGTACTTC
-	TRBV9	TRBJ2-1	-	CASSVDRAAHTYNEQFF	TGTGCCAGCAGCGTAGATCGAGCGGCACACACCTACAATGAGCAGTTCTTC
few	TRBV29-1	TRBJ2-2	-	CSAQGQNTGELFF	TGCAGCGCCCAAGGACAGAACACCGGGGAGCTGTTTTTT
-	TRBV7-3	TRBJ2-5	-	CASSPKHRGETQYF	TGTGCCAGCAGCCCAAAGCATCGCGGAGAGACCCAGTACTTC
-	TRBV4-1	TRBJ1-5	-	CASSGVAGNQPQHF	TGCGCCAGCAGCGGGGTGGCGGGCAATCAGCCCCAGCATTTT
many	TRBV4-3	TRBJ1-6	TRBD1	CASSQDFFGQGDSPLHF	TGCGCCAGCAGCCAAGATTTTTTCGGACAGGGGGATTCACCCCTCCACTTT
few	TRBV6-2/TRBV6-3	TRBJ2-1	-	CAISYWEIPPYNEQFF	TGTGCCATCAGTTATTGGGAGATCCCCCCTTACAATGAGCAGTTCTTC
-	TRBV7-9	TRBJ1-2	-	CASSLFGPNNYGYTF	TGTGCCAGCAGCTTATTTGGTCCCAACAACTATGGCTACACCTTC
-	TRBV24-1	TRBJ2-1	TRBD2	CATGLAGYNEQFF	TGTGCCACTGGACTAGCGGGGTACAATGAGCAGTTCTTC
-	TRBV11-2	TRBJ2-2	-	CASSLVGQTNTGELFF	TGTGCCAGCAGCTTAGTTGGCCAGACGAACACCGGGGAGCTGTTTTTT
-	TRBV13	TRBJ2-7	TRBD1	CASSSDREFPYEQYF	TGTGCCAGCAGCTCGGACAGGGAGTTCCCCTACGAGCAGTACTTC
few	TRBV4-3	TRBJ2-7	TRBD2	CASSQDRGRSYEQYF	TGCGCCAGCAGCCAAGATCGCGGGAGAAGCTACGAGCAGTACTTC
-	TRBV6-1	TRBJ2-7	-	CASSDRDGPYEQYF	TGTGCCAGCAGTGACCGGGACGGTCCCTACGAGCAGTACTTC
-	TRBV20-1	TRBJ2-7	-	CSIGGTLGGEQYF	TGCAGTATCGGCGGGACTCTAGGGGGGGAGCAGTACTTC
-	TRBV6-5	TRBJ1-1	TRBD1	CASSSAQGWTEAFF	TGTGCCAGCAGTTCGGCACAGGGGTGGACTGAAGCTTTCTTT
-	TRBV7-9	TRBJ2-1	-	CASSGGDSPYNEQFF	TGTGCCAGCAGCGGGGGGGACAGCCCCTACAATGAGCAGTTCTTC
-	TRBV27	TRBJ1-5	-	CASSPRGGPQHF	TGTGCCAGCAGTCCTCGTGGGGGGCCCCAGCATTTT
-	TRBV29-1	TRBJ2-5	TRBD1	CSVVDGQGQTQYF	TGCAGCGTTGTCGATGGACAGGGACAGACCCAGTACTTC
many	TRBV12-3/TRBV12-4	TRBJ1-2	-	CASSSDGNYGYTF	TGTGCCAGCAGTTCCGACGGGAACTATGGCTACACCTTC
many	TRBV18	TRBJ2-5	-	CASSPTRGETQYF	TGTGCCAGCTCACCAACCAGGGGAGAGACCCAGTACTTC
-	TRBV29-1	TRBJ2-7	TRBD2	CSVRLAGNYEQYF	TGCAGCGTCCGACTAGCGGGCAACTACGAGCAGTACTTC
few	TRBV6-2/TRBV6-3	TRBJ2-2	-	CASHSYGELFF	TGTGCCAGCCACTCATACGGGGAGCTGTTTTTT
-	TRBV6-2/TRBV6-3	TRBJ2-2	TRBD1	CASRYGTAGELFF	TGTGCCAGCAGATACGGGACAGCCGGGGAGCTGTTTTTT
few	TRBV7-6	TRBJ2-3	TRBD2	CASSLQAGVSDTQYF	TGTGCCAGCAGCTTACAAGCGGGAGTCTCAGATACGCAGTATTTT
-	TRBV2	TRBJ2-7	-	CASSTSTIYEQYF	TGTGCCAGCAGCACAAGCACGATCTACGAGCAGTACTTC
-	TRBV28	TRBJ2-7	-	CASSGQSAYEQYF	TGTGCCAGCAGTGGACAGAGTGCCTACGAGCAGTACTTC
few	TRBV5-6	TRBJ1-3	-	CASTNFNRAFGNTIYF	TGTGCCAGCACAAACTTCAACAGGGCCTTCGGAAACACCATATATTTT
many	TRBV7-9	TRBJ1-6	-	CASSLDNSPLHF	TGTGCCAGCAGCTTAGATAATTCACCCCTCCACTTT
few	TRBV27	TRBJ2-6	-	CASSPESLGGANVLTF	TGTGCCAGCAGTCCCGAGTCCCTGGGAGGGGCCAACGTCCTGACTTTC
-	TRBV20-1	TRBJ2-7	-	CSARGDTISYEQYF	TGCAGTGCTAGAGGAGACACCATCTCCTACGAGCAGTACTTC
-	TRBV28	TRBJ2-7	TRBD2	CASSPPGLAGTSYEQYF	TGTGCCAGCAGCCCTCCCGGACTAGCGGGGACCTCCTACGAGCAGTACTTC
many	TRBV5-1	TRBJ2-1	-	CASRTGDHGGEQFF	TGCGCCAGCAGGACAGGCGACCACGGGGGTGAGCAGTTCTTC
many	TRBV6-1	TRBJ2-7	-	CASSVYGSSYEQYF	TGTGCCAGCAGCGTCTACGGTAGCTCCTACGAGCAGTACTTC
-	TRBV19	TRBJ2-3	TRBD1	CASSYPGQGKEDTQYF	TGTGCCAGTAGTTACCCCGGACAGGGGAAGGAAGATACGCAGTATTTT
few	TRBV11-3	TRBJ2-1	TRBD1	CASSTSDRGRGEQFF	TGTGCCAGCAGCACTTCGGACAGGGGGCGCGGCGAGCAGTTCTTC
-	TRBV18	TRBJ2-3	-	CASSPPAGITDTQYF	TGTGCCAGCTCACCACCGGCGGGGATCACAGATACGCAGTATTTT
-	TRBV5-5	TRBJ2-5	-	CASSPRAGETQYF	TGTGCCAGCAGCCCTAGGGCGGGTGAGACCCAGTACTTC
-	TRBV7-2	TRBJ2-7	TRBD1	CASSLTHPDRITYEQYF	TGTGCCAGCAGCTTAACTCATCCGGACAGGATAACCTACGAGCAGTACTTC
few	TRBV29-1	TRBJ2-3	-	CSVAYPLTDTQYF	TGCAGCGTTGCCTACCCGCTCACAGATACGCAGTATTTT
-	TRBV4-3	TRBJ2-3	TRBD2	CASSQGREGPDTQYF	TGCGCCAGCAGCCAAGGCCGGGAGGGACCCGATACGCAGTATTTT
-	TRBV3-1	TRBJ1-1	-	CASSQIRGAEAFF	TGTGCCAGCAGCCAGATTAGAGGAGCTGAAGCTTTCTTT
few	TRBV12-3/TRBV12-4	TRBJ1-1	-	CASSFILSRAAEAFF	TGTGCCAGCAGTTTTATATTAAGCAGGGCCGCTGAAGCTTTCTTT
few	TRBV12-3/TRBV12-4	TRBJ2-5	-	CASRPGGLEETQYF	TGTGCCAGCAGGCCTGGCGGACTCGAGGAGACCCAGTACTTC
many	TRBV6-2/TRBV6-3	TRBJ2-2	-	CASSREANTGELFF	TGTGCCAGCAGTAGGGAAGCGAACACCGGGGAGCTGTTTTTT
few	TRBV6-5	TRBJ2-1	TRBD2	CASSSKGLAAFNEQFF	TGTGCCAGCAGTTCAAAAGGACTAGCGGCCTTCAATGAGCAGTTCTTC
few	TRBV5-1	TRBJ1-2	-	CASSLEWAQTYGYTF	TGCGCCAGCAGCTTGGAGTGGGCCCAGACGTATGGCTACACCTTC
few	TRBV7-2	TRBJ2-6	-	CASSWGRASSGANVLTF	TGTGCCAGCAGCTGGGGACGGGCTTCCTCTGGGGCCAACGTCCTGACTTTC
many	TRBV5-1	TRBJ1-5	TRBD1	CASSFGTGNQPQHF	TGCGCCAGCAGCTTCGGGACAGGCAATCAGCCCCAGCATTTT
many	TRBV7-9	TRBJ2-3	TRBD2	CASREGTSGNTDTQYF	TGTGCCAGCAGGGAAGGGACTAGCGGGAACACAGATACGCAGTATTTT
few	TRBV6-5	TRBJ1-2	-	CASSYNRPNYGYTF	TGTGCCAGCAGTTACAACAGACCGAACTATGGCTACACCTTC
few	TRBV6-1	TRBJ2-5	-	CASSEGVKETQYF	TGTGCCAGCAGTGAAGGGGTTAAAGAGACCCAGTACTTC
few	TRBV12-3/TRBV12-4	TRBJ2-5	-	CASSFGSGYETQYF	TGTGCCAGCAGTTTCGGGAGCGGGTATGAGACCCAGTACTTC
-	TRBV15	TRBJ2-5	-	CATSREGSGARETQYF	TGTGCCACCAGCAGAGAAGGAAGCGGAGCCCGAGAGACCCAGTACTTC
many	TRBV10-3	TRBJ2-5	TRBD1	CAIGQGSPETQYF	TGTGCCATAGGACAGGGGTCCCCGGAGACCCAGTACTTC
few	TRBV11-2	TRBJ1-1	-	CASSLFGGNTEAFF	TGTGCCAGCAGCTTATTCGGGGGGAACACTGAAGCTTTCTTT
many	TRBV7-9	TRBJ2-1	TRBD1	CASSPSPGQGPYNEQFF	TGTGCCAGCAGCCCCTCGCCGGGACAGGGGCCGTACAATGAGCAGTTCTTC
-	TRBV5-1	TRBJ2-4	-	CASSLVLGAKNIQYF	TGCGCCAGCAGCTTGGTGCTGGGAGCCAAAAACATTCAGTACTTC
-	TRBV3-1	TRBJ2-2	-	CATLGTPSSGELFF	TGTGCCACCCTGGGGACCCCATCGTCGGGGGAGCTGTTTTTT